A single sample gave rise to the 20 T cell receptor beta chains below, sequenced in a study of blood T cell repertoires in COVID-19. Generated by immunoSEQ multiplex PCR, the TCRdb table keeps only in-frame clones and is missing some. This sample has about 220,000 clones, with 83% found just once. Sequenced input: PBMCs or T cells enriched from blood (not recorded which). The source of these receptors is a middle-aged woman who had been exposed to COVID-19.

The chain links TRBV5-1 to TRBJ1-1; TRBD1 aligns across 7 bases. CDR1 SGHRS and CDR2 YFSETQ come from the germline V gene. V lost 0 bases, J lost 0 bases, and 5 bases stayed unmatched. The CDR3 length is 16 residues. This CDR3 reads CASSLVPGGMNTEAFF. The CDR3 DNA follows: TGCGCCAGCAGCTTGGTTCCAGGGGGTATGAACACTGAAGCTTTCTTT. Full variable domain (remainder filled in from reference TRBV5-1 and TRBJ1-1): KAGVTQTPRYLIKTRGQQVTLSCSPISGHRSVSWYQQTPGQGLQFLFEYFSETQRNKGNFPGRFSGRQFSNSRSEMNVSTLELGDSALYLCASSLVPGGMNTEAFFGQGTRLTVV.

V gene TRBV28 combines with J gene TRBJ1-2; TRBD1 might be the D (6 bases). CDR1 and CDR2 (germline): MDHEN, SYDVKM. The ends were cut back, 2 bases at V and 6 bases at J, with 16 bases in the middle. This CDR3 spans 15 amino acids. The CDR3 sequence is CASSLQNYNRDGYTF. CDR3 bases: TGTGCCAGCAGTTTACAAAATTATAACAGGGATGGCTACACCTTC.

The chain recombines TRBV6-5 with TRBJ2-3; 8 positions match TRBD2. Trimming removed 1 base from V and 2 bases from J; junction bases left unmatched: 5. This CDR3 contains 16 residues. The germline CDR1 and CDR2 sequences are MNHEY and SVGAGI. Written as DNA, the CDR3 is TGTGCCAGCAGTTACTATAGCGGGGACTTCACAGATACGCAGTATTTT. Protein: CASSYYSGDFTDTQYF.

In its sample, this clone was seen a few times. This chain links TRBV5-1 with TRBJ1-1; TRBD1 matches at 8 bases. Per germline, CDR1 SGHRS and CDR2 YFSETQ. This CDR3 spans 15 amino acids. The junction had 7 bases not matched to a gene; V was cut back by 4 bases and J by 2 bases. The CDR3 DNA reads TGCGCCAGCAGCCAAGACAGGGGTGGAAACACTGAAGCTTTCTTT. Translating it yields CASSQDRGGNTEAFF.

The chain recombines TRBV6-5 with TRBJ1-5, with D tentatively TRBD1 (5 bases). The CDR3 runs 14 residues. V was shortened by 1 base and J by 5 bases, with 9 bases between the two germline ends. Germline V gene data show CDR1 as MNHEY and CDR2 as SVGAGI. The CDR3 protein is CASSYFQGDQPQHF. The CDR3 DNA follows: TGTGCCAGCAGTTACTTCCAGGGCGATCAGCCCCAGCATTTT.

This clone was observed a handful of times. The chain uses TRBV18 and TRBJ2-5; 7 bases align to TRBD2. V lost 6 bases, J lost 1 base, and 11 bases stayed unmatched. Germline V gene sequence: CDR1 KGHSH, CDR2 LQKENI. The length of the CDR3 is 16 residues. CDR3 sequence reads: CASSRTGTTLQETQYF. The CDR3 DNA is TGTGCCAGCTCGCGCACCGGGACTACACTCCAAGAGACCCAGTACTTC.

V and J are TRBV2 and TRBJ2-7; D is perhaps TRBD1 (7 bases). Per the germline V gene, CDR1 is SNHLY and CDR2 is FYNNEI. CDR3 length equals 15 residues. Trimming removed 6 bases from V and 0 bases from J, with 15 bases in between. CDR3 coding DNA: TGTGCCAGCAGGGGGGGACAGCAACTCTCCTACGAGCAGTACTTC. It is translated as CASRGGQQLSYEQYF.

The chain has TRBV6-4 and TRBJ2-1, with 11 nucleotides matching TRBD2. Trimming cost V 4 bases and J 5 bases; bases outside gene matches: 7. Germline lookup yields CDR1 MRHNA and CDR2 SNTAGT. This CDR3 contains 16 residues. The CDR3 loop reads CASSADLAGGHNEQFF. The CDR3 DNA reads TGTGCCAGCAGTGCAGATCTAGCGGGGGGACACAATGAGCAGTTCTTC.

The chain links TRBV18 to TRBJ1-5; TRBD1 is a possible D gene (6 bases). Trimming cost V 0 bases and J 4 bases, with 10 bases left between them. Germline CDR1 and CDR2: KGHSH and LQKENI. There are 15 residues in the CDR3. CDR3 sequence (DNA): TGTGCCAGCTCACCACCAGGGGGAGAGAATCAGCCCCAGCATTTT. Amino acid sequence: CASSPPGGENQPQHF.

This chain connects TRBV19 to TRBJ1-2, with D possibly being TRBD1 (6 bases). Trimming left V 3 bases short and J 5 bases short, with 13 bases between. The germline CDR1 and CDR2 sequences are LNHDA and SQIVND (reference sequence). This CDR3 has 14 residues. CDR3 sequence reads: CASSINRENYGYTF. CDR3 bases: TGTGCCAGTAGTATTAACAGGGAAAATTATGGCTACACCTTC.

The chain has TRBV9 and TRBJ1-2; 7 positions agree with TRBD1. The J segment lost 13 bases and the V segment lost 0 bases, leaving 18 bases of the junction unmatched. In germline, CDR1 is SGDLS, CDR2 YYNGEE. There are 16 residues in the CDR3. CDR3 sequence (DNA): TGTGCCAGCAGCGTAGAACCGACCGGAGACAGGGAGTATACCACCTTC. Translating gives CASSVEPTGDREYTTF.

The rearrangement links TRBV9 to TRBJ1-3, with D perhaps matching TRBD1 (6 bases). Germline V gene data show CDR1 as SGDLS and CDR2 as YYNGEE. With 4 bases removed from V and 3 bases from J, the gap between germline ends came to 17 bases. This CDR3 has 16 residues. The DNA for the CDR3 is TGTGCCAGCAGCACTACGACAGGCCTCCTTGGAAACACCATATATTTT. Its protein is CASSTTTGLLGNTIYF.

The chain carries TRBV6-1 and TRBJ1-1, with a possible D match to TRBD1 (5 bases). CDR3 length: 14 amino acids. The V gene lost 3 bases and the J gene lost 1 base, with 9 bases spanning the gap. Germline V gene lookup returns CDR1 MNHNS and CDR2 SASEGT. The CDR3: CASSDQGSNTEAFF. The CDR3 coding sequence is TGTGCCAGCAGTGACCAGGGATCGAACACTGAAGCTTTCTTT.

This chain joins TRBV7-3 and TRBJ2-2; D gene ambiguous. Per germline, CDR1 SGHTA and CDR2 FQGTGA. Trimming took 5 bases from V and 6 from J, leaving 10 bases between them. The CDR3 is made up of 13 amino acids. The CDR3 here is CASSPVRAGELFF. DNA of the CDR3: TGTGCCAGCAGCCCGGTGAGAGCCGGGGAGCTGTTTTTT.

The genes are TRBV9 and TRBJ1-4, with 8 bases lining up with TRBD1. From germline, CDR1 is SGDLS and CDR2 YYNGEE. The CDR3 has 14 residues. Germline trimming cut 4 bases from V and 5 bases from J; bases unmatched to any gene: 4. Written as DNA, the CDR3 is TGTGCCAGCAGCCCACGGGACAGGAATGAAAAACTGTTTTTT. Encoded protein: CASSPRDRNEKLFF.

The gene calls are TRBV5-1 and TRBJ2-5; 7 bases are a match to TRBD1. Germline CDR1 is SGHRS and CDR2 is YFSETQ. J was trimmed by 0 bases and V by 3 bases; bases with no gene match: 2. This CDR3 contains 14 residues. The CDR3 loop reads CASSWGQNQETQYF. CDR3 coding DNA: TGCGCCAGCAGCTGGGGACAGAACCAAGAGACCCAGTACTTC.

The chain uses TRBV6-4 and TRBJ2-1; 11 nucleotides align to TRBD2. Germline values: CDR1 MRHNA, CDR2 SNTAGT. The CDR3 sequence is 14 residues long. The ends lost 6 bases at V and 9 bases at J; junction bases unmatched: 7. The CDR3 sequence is CASSVAGGFSEQFF. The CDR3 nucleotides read TGTGCCAGCAGCGTAGCGGGGGGGTTTTCTGAGCAGTTCTTC.

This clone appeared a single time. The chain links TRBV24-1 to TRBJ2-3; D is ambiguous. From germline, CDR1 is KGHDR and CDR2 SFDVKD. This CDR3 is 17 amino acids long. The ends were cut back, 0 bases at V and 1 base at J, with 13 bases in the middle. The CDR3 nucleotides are TGTGCCACCAGTGATTTGAGTTCCGGGTTTGGCACAGATACGCAGTATTTT. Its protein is CATSDLSSGFGTDTQYF.

DNA for the CDR3: TGTGCCAGCAGCCAACCCCGGGACAGGAGGGGCTACACCTTC. The encoded protein is CASSQPRDRRGYTF. This chain joins TRBV6-2 or TRBV6-3 and TRBJ1-2, with 8 positions matching TRBD1. V shed 6 bases, J shed 8 bases, and the junction held 11 bases outside the gene matches. Germline values: CDR1 MNHEY, CDR2 SVGEGT. This CDR3 comprises 14 residues.

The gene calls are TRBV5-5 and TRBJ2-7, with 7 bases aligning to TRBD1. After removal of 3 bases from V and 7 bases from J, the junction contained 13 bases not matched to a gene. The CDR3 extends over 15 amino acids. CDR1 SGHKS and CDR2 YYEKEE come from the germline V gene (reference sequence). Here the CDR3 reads CASSSPGDRLEEQYF. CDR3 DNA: TGTGCCAGCAGCTCCCCAGGGGACAGACTTGAAGAGCAGTACTTC.